Shown below are 29 T cell receptor beta chains from a single sample sequenced in a study of shared clonotypes between healthy human individuals. Here immunoSEQ multiplex PCR was the method, and the copy in TCRdb shows in-frame clones only, minus some. Of hundreds of thousands of clones detected, around 74% appear once; the ten largest clones hold 1.7%. Sequenced material: memory CD4+ T cells sorted from blood. The subset: CD45RA-negative fraction. These TCRs come from a woman aged 30 to 39 in good health.

The chain is built from TRBV6-1 and TRBJ2-1; TRBD2 agrees at 10 bases. The J segment lost 9 bases and the V segment lost 4 bases, leaving 3 bases of the junction unmatched. The CDR3 runs 13 residues. CDR1 and CDR2 from the germline V gene are MNHNS and SASEGT. The CDR3 reads CASSVTSGTEQFF. The CDR3 nucleotides are TGTGCCAGCAGTGTTACTAGCGGGACTGAGCAGTTCTTC.

This clone has just a few counts. CDR3 sequence (DNA): TGTGCCAGCAGCTCCAGGGACAGGGACCGAGAACTCTATGGCTACACCTTC. It is translated as CASSSRDRDRELYGYTF. The rearrangement links TRBV11-2 to TRBJ1-2; TRBD1 agrees at 9 bases. This CDR3 comprises 17 residues. Trimming cost V 4 bases and J 4 bases; bases outside gene matches: 13. CDR1 is SGHAT, CDR2 FQNNGV, per germline.

This clone has more than one count but fewer than ten. The chain carries TRBV5-6 and TRBJ2-7; TRBD2 might be the D (6 bases). This CDR3 contains 15 residues. The germline CDR1 and CDR2 sequences are SGHDT and YYEEEE. V gave up 4 bases and J gave up 5 bases, with 19 bases separating them. This chain's CDR3 is CASSRGGSLPHEQYF. DNA for the CDR3: TGTGCCAGCAGCCGGGGAGGCAGCCTCCCCCACGAGCAGTACTTC. Complete variable domain (other parts from reference TRBV5-6 and TRBJ2-7): DAGVTQSPTHLIKTRGQQVTLRCSPKSGHDTVSWYQQALGQGPQFIFQYYEEEERQRGNFPDRFSGHQFPNYSSELNVNALLLGDSALYLCASSRGGSLPHEQYFGPGTRLTVT.

This chain uses TRBV19 with TRBJ1-2, with TRBD1 matching over 7 bases. With V trimmed by 4 bases and J by 2 bases, 4 bases remained unmatched. This CDR3 region has 14 residues. Germline CDR1 LNHDA, CDR2 SQIVND (reference sequence). CDR3 nucleotide sequence: TGTGCCAGTAGTACACTGACAGGGAACTATGGCTACACCTTC. Translating gives CASSTLTGNYGYTF.

This clone has at least ten counts. V usage is TRBV21-1 and J usage is TRBJ2-1; TRBD1 is the table's D call and was not checked against the DNA. TRBV21-1 constitutes a pseudogene. This CDR3 has 16 amino acids. CDR3 sequence reads: CASSKGTRGQTNEQFF. DNA of the CDR3: TGTGCCAGCAGCAAAGGAACCAGGGGGCAGACGAATGAGCAGTTCTTC.

This sequence joins TRBV5-6 and TRBJ1-3; 8 bases are a match to TRBD1. Germline CDR1 SGHDT, CDR2 YYEEEE. The CDR3 has 15 amino acids. V lost 3 bases, J lost 4 bases, and 6 bases stayed unmatched. The CDR3 DNA sequence: TGTGCCAGCAGCTACGGACAGGGCATAGGAAACACCATATATTTT. Translation: CASSYGQGIGNTIYF.

In its sample, this clone was seen many times. CDR3: CASSPAGTDNQPQHF. In nucleotides, the CDR3 is TGTGCCAGCAGCCCAGCCGGGACAGACAATCAGCCCCAGCATTTT. V and J are TRBV9 and TRBJ1-5; TRBD1 matches at 7 bases. The V and J ends lost 4 bases and 3 bases, in that order; junction bases with no gene match: 7. Germline CDR1 SGDLS, CDR2 YYNGEE. This CDR3 spans 15 amino acids.

This clone was recorded only once. J is TRBJ2-7 and V is TRBV4-1; possibly TRBD2 for D (5 bases). This CDR3 is 13 amino acids long. Germline CDR1 and CDR2: MGHRA and YSYEKL. V was cut by 4 bases and J by 2 bases, with 9 bases left in between. CDR3: CASSLSGTYEQYF. Written as DNA, the CDR3 is TGCGCCAGCAGCCTATCGGGGACCTACGAGCAGTACTTC.

This chain uses TRBV5-5 with TRBJ2-7, with TRBD2 matching 7 bases. V shed 1 base and J 0 bases; nucleotides not matched to a gene: 7. CDR1 and CDR2 (germline): SGHKS, YYEKEE (reference sequence). This CDR3 is built from 16 residues. In DNA form, the CDR3 reads TGTGCCAGCAGCTTGTATCGTGGCGGGAGCTCCTACGAGCAGTACTTC. It encodes CASSLYRGGSSYEQYF.

The chain joins TRBV6-4 to TRBJ1-2; no clear D. The CDR3 is made up of 13 amino acids. Germline CDR1 and CDR2: MRHNA and SNTAGT. Trimming cost V 3 bases and J 5 bases, with 10 bases left between them. For the CDR3, the DNA is TGTGCCAGCAGTGAGGGATTAGGATATGGCTACACCTTC. As protein: CASSEGLGYGYTF.

The rearrangement links TRBV9 to TRBJ2-2, with a weak D call TRBD1 (6 bases). Germline V gene data show CDR1 as SGDLS and CDR2 as YYNGEE. The V gene lost 3 bases and the J gene lost 6 bases, with 12 bases spanning the gap. The CDR3 sequence is 14 residues long. The DNA of the CDR3 is TGTGCCAGCAGCGACGCCAGGGGAGCCGGGGAGCTGTTTTTT. This gives the protein CASSDARGAGELFF.

The rearrangement uses TRBV2 and TRBJ2-2; tentative D call: TRBD2 (6 bases). This CDR3 comprises 15 residues. Germline CDR1 and CDR2: SNHLY and FYNNEI. Trimming stripped 4 bases from V and 5 bases from J, with 14 bases between. CDR3 DNA: TGTGCCAGCAGTGTACAGACTAGGGGTACCGGGGAGCTGTTTTTT. Its protein product is CASSVQTRGTGELFF.

Details on this clone: In the same sample, other DNA sequences code for this CDR3. The chain recombines TRBV28 with TRBJ2-7; the match to TRBD2 covers 10 bases. Germline lookup yields CDR1 MDHEN and CDR2 SYDVKM. The CDR3 is 15 residues long. V lost 5 bases, J lost 1 base, and 5 bases stayed unmatched. The CDR3 spells CASSLSGRASYEQYF. The CDR3 DNA is TGTGCCAGCAGTCTCAGCGGGAGGGCTTCCTACGAGCAGTACTTC.

The chain links TRBV18 to TRBJ1-2; perhaps TRBD1 as D (6 bases). Germline V gene data show CDR1 as KGHSH and CDR2 as LQKENI. Trimming removed 3 bases from V and 6 bases from J, with 14 bases in between. The length of the CDR3 is 14 residues. The CDR3 loop reads CASSPRQEAHGYTF. The CDR3 DNA is TGTGCCAGCTCACCCAGACAGGAGGCCCATGGCTACACCTTC. Full variable domain (rest looked up from reference TRBV18 and TRBJ1-2): NAGVMQNPRHLVRRRGQEARLRCSPMKGHSHVYWYRQLPEEGLKFMVYLQKENIIDESGMPKERFSAEFPKEGPSILRIQQVVRGDSAAYFCASSPRQEAHGYTFGSGTRLTVV.

Concerning this clone: Distinct nucleotide sequences in the sample also encode this CDR3. This chain links TRBV20-1 with TRBJ2-1; D unresolved. CDR3 length equals 10 residues. V was cut by 3 bases and J by 6 bases, with 3 bases left in between. Germline V gene sequence: CDR1 DFQATT, CDR2 SNEGSKA (reference sequence). The DNA of the CDR3 is TGCAGTGCTAGCAGCAATGAGCAGTTCTTC. Translation: CSASSNEQFF.

This chain's CDR3 is CASSYQPSYGYTF. The CDR3 DNA is TGTGCCAGCAGTTACCAGCCGTCCTATGGCTACACCTTC. V usage is TRBV6-5 and J usage is TRBJ1-2; D is undetermined. V was pared by 2 bases and J by 4 bases, with 8 bases between. The length of the CDR3 is 13 residues. The germline V gene encodes CDR1 MNHEY and CDR2 SVGAGI.

The V and J genes are TRBV29-1 and TRBJ1-1; 8 positions match TRBD1. The V gene's germline CDR1 is SQVTM and CDR2 ANQGSEA. The V segment lost 6 bases and the J segment 4 bases; nucleotides outside the gene matches: 7. The CDR3 sequence is 13 residues long. As DNA, the CDR3 is TGCAGCGTCGATACAGGGGGAAGCACTGAAGCTTTCTTT. This sequence encodes CSVDTGGSTEAFF.

This clone was seen once. Within the sample, other DNA sequences also encode this same CDR3. V usage is TRBV4-2 and J usage is TRBJ2-3; D tentatively reads TRBD1 or TRBD2 (7 bases each). The CDR3 spans 14 residues. Germline CDR1 LGHNA, CDR2 YNFKEQ. Trimming removed 2 bases from V and 3 bases from J, with 9 bases in between. The CDR3 DNA reads as TGTGCCAGCAGCCAACAGGGGGGGACAGATACGCAGTATTTT. Its protein is CASSQQGGTDTQYF.

The CDR3 reads CASSVGNNQPQHF. The CDR3 nucleotides read TGTGCCAGCAGTGTGGGGAACAATCAGCCCCAGCATTTT. The genes are TRBV2 and TRBJ1-5, with unresolved D. V was cut by 4 bases and J by 3 bases, with 7 bases left in between. Germline lookup yields CDR1 SNHLY and CDR2 FYNNEI. CDR3 length equals 13 residues.

About this clone itself: Just one base apart from a much larger clone, this may be a read error. The chain couples TRBV6-1 to TRBJ1-1, with D unresolved. Trimming pared 10 bases from V and 1 base from J, leaving 7 bases between. The CDR3 is made up of 11 amino acids. The germline V gene has CDR1 MNHNS and CDR2 SASEGT. CDR3 in DNA: TGTGCCACGGGAGGGAACACTGAAGCTTTCTTT. Amino acids: CATGGNTEAFF.

The gene calls are TRBV7-9 and TRBJ2-7; a possible D gene is TRBD1 (6 bases). CDR3 size: 13 residues. The germline gives CDR1 SEHNR, CDR2 FQNEAQ (reference sequence). Trimming pared 5 bases from V and 9 bases from J, leaving 17 bases between. The CDR3 DNA reads as TGTGCCAGCAGCCCCCAGGGGCAAGTGGGGCAGTACTTC. Amino acid sequence: CASSPQGQVGQYF.

The chain links TRBV2 to TRBJ1-1; D is ambiguous. Germline loops: CDR1 SNHLY, CDR2 FYNNEI. There are 12 residues in the CDR3. The V end lost 7 bases, the J end lost 5 bases, and 11 bases lay between the germline ends. The CDR3 loop is CASIREVTEAFF. For the CDR3, the DNA is TGTGCCAGCATTCGGGAGGTGACTGAAGCTTTCTTT.

The J gene is TRBJ2-1, the V gene TRBV7-9, with D possibly being TRBD1 (5 bases). CDR1 and CDR2 from the germline V gene are SEHNR and FQNEAQ (reference sequence). The CDR3 spans 16 residues. Trimming removed 2 bases from V and 0 bases from J, with 11 bases in between. This chain's CDR3 is CASSLWGGSSYNEQFF. DNA of the CDR3: TGTGCCAGCAGCTTATGGGGCGGAAGCTCCTACAATGAGCAGTTCTTC.

This chain joins TRBV29-1 and TRBJ2-1, with 12 bases identical to TRBD2. Germline V gives CDR1 SQVTM, CDR2 ANQGSEA. The CDR3 contains 15 residues. The V segment lost 4 bases and the J segment 4 bases; nucleotides outside the gene matches: 5. As DNA, the CDR3 is TGCAGCGTTGGGACCGGGACTAGCGGGTACAATGAGCAGTTCTTC. As protein: CSVGTGTSGYNEQFF.

The V gene is TRBV6-5, the J gene TRBJ2-3; D is uncertain. Germline-derived CDR1 and CDR2 are MNHEY and SVGAGI. The CDR3 is 15 amino acids. V dropped 6 bases and J dropped 6 bases, with 19 bases sitting between them. CDR3 in amino acids: CASSDGYSSWDTQYF. CDR3 DNA sequence: TGTGCCAGCAGCGACGGATATTCTTCATGGGATACGCAGTATTTT.

This clone appeared a few times. This chain connects TRBV5-1 to TRBJ2-5; possibly TRBD2 for D (6 bases). Germline assignment: CDR1 SGHRS and CDR2 YFSETQ. The V gene lost 7 bases and the J gene lost 3 bases, with 13 bases spanning the gap. CDR3 length: 13 residues. The CDR3: CASPKGRKETQYF. CDR3 bases: TGCGCCAGCCCAAAAGGGAGGAAAGAGACCCAGTACTTC.

The V and J genes are TRBV29-1 and TRBJ2-3; 11 bases match TRBD2. The CDR3 totals 17 residues. Trimming took 4 bases from V and 2 from J; bases not matched to a gene: 11. Per the germline V gene, CDR1 is SQVTM and CDR2 is ANQGSEA. The CDR3 DNA sequence: TGCAGCGTTGGCCCTAGCGGGAGGATTAGGTCCACAGATACGCAGTATTTT. Translating it yields CSVGPSGRIRSTDTQYF.

The rearrangement uses TRBV11-2 and TRBJ2-1; TRBD1 might be the D (6 bases). The V gene lost 2 bases and the J gene lost 0 bases, with 20 bases spanning the gap. This CDR3 contains 19 residues. Germline V gives CDR1 SGHAT, CDR2 FQNNGV. In DNA, the CDR3 is TGTGCCAGCAGCTTAAGGGTCTTGGGGACACTCAGCTCCTACAATGAGCAGTTCTTC. Its translation is CASSLRVLGTLSSYNEQFF.

V gene TRBV7-3 combines with J gene TRBJ2-1, with D perhaps matching TRBD2 (5 bases). This CDR3 region has 12 residues. The V gene lost 6 bases and the J gene lost 7 bases, with 10 bases spanning the gap. Germline V gives CDR1 SGHTA, CDR2 FQGTGA. DNA for the CDR3: TGTGCCAGCAGTCCAAGCGGAAATGAGCAGTTCTTC. This codes for CASSPSGNEQFF.